Listed below are T cell receptor beta chains from one sample, sequenced in a study of tumor and adjacent non-tumor tissue in lung cancer. TCRdb processed the multiplex PCR reads anew with MiXCR; each CDR3 protein has one entry. The sample lists 90,000 to 100,000 distinct CDR3 sequences; roughly 78% were seen once. Sample: distant non-tumor lung tissue. The receptors shown here come from a man between 60 and 75 years old with small cell lung cancer. Each CDR3 is given with its conserved first and last residue. Each record gives: V gene, J gene, CDR3 length, CDR3 protein.

V: TRBV5-1; J: TRBJ1-3; length: 17; CDR3: CTSSQDEGLATGNTIYF
V: TRBV11-2; J: TRBJ1-1; length: 12; CDR3: CGSSLVRGEAFF
V: TRBV28; J: TRBJ2-1; length: 16; CDR3: CASRPRTSGRDNGQFF
V: TRBV5-4; J: TRBJ2-1; length: 15; CDR3: CTSCFLAGGGNGQFF
V: TRBV6-1; J: TRBJ1-1; length: 15; CDR3: CASSVSSVKNTEAFF
V: TRBV6-5; J: TRBJ1-2; length: 14; CDR3: CACTDSSRFYGYTF
V: TRBV28; J: TRBJ1-5; length: 18; CDR3: CASRPRRGYMGSGQPQHF
V: TRBV13; J: TRBJ1-2; length: 15; CDR3: CASSYRVRPMEGYTF
V: TRBV11-2; J: TRBJ2-7; length: 15; CDR3: CASSLASSDSYEQYF
V: TRBV19; J: TRBJ2-7; length: 13; CDR3: CASSISRTYVQYF